This TCR beta chain came from a study of T cell responses to AZD1222 COVID-19 vaccine (dated by TCRdb to the early 2020s). Regarding the study in general: AZD1222 recipients with second doses at about 4 weeks or about 12 weeks were pooled, because spike-specific TCR depth and breadth did not differ between schedules. A total of about 230 trial participants underwent TCR sequencing, of whom 207 received two doses of AZD1222 and around 26 received two doses of the MenACWY control vaccine. Trial participants were enrolled by age into 18-55, 56-69 and 70-plus year subgroups, with around 140, 26 and 57 TCR-sequenced participants respectively.

The germline V and J ends show losses of 4 bases and 4 bases respectively, and no gene match explains 3 bases of the junction. The germline V gene specifies SGHVS as CDR1 and FNYEAQ as CDR2. From cysteine to phenylalanine, the CDR3 is 14 amino acids long. Just the 42-base CDR3 DNA is kept, in frame starting at base 1. What the time point label conveys for this sample: baseline before first vaccination. The vaccinee samples were drawn from two UK trials, COV001 and COV002, one of which was a single-blind randomized controlled phase 2/3 trial testing AZD1222 (ChAdOx1 nCoV-19) in healthy adults. For TCRbeta chain sequencing, PBMC samples were collected from trial participants at day 0 and at day 28 after the second dose. On this clone itself: Its antigen target is currently unknown. No clone much larger than this one lies a single base away; base qualities are absent.

Broad study findings and their caveats: A significant rise in spike-specific TCR breadth and depth was observed after two AZD1222 doses relative to day 0 and relative to MenACWY recipients. In the small 56-69-year group, the increase in depth fell short of significance, most likely because of low power. Reportedly, close to half of the unique spike-specific TCRs recognized epitopes lying outside the regions that are mutated in the B.1.351 and B.1.1.7 variants. The whole spike protein was spanned by vaccine-associated CD4 TCRs, and dominant responses were seen in regions 160-218 and 743-854. Conclusions about previously exposed vaccinees are limited because only a handful of AZD1222 recipients were SARS-CoV-2 seropositive at baseline. Participants were mostly white British, with more females than males. The authors suggested clonal diversity may have been underestimated. No day 14 peak-response samples were available, so repertoires were characterized only after the peak T cell response.

The CDR3 regions of human TCRbeta chains were subjected to immunosequencing. Processing in the source paper ran as follows. TCRs in the repertoires were compared against a reference library of SARS-CoV-2-specific TCRs that had been generated with the MIRA antigen-specificity platform. Breadth was defined as the fraction of unique TCRs that were SARS-CoV-2-associated, and depth was defined as the fraction of total T cells that were SARS-CoV-2-associated. Using the MIRA data, each spike-specific TCR was mapped to the spike region that the TCR reacts to and placed in a CD4 or CD8 class. Log10-transformed breadth and depth values were compared by one-way ANOVA with Sidak's multiple comparisons tests. The immuneACCESS repertoire file appears here via TCRdb, limited to in-frame rearrangements. These files lack a portion of the clones; in checked studies, under half of the deficit traces to unresolved V genes, and the cause of the others is not known. V, J and clone size derive from that table, while D and trimming were established from the DNA sequence. The sample table contains 150,000 to 200,000 clones; only one count was recorded for approximately 93% of them. 3% to 5% of the sample belongs to the ten largest clones.

Specimen: peripheral blood, collected on day 0 of AZD1222 vaccination. The chain couples TRBV7-6 to TRBJ2-1; TRBD2 agrees with 8 junctional bases. The TCR sequence derives from an adult in good health. The CDR3 loop reads CASSSGGPYNEQFF. The DNA reads as follows: TGTGCCAGCAGCTCGGGAGGGCCTTACAATGAGCAGTTCTTC.